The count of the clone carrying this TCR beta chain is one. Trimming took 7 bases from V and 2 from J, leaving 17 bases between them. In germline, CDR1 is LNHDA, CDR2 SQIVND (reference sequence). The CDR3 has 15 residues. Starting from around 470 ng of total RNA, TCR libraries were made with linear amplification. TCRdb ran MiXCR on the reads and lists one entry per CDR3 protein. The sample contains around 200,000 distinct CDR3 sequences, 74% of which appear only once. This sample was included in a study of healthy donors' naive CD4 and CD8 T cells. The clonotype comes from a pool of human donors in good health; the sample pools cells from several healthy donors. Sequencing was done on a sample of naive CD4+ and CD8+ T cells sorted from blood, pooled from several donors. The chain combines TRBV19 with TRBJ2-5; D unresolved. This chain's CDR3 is CASTPTGLYQETQYF. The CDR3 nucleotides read TGTGCCAGTACCCCTACCGGGCTATATCAAGAGACCCAGTACTTC.